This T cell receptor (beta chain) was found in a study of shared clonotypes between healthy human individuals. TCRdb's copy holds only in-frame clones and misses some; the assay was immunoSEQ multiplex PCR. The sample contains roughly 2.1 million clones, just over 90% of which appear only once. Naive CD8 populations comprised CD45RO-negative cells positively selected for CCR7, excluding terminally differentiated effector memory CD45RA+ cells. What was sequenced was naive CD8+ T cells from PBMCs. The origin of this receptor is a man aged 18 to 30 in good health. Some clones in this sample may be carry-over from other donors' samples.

The DNA for the CDR3 is TGTGCCAGCAGCTTAGTACAGGCCGCCTACAATGAGCAGTTCTTC. As protein: CASSLVQAAYNEQFF. The chain joins TRBV7-9 to TRBJ2-1; D might be TRBD1 (5 bases). The CDR3 covers 15 residues. Trimming cost V 1 base and J 2 bases, with 9 bases left between them. From germline, CDR1 is SEHNR and CDR2 FQNEAQ (reference sequence). The full variable domain, in which reference TRBV7-9 and TRBJ2-1 provide the parts outside the CDR3, is DTGVSQNPRHKITKRGQNVTFRCDPISEHNRLYWYRQTLGQGPEFLTYFQNEAQLEKSRLLSDRFSAERPKGSFSTLEIQRTEQGDSAMYLCASSLVQAAYNEQFFGPGTRLTVL.